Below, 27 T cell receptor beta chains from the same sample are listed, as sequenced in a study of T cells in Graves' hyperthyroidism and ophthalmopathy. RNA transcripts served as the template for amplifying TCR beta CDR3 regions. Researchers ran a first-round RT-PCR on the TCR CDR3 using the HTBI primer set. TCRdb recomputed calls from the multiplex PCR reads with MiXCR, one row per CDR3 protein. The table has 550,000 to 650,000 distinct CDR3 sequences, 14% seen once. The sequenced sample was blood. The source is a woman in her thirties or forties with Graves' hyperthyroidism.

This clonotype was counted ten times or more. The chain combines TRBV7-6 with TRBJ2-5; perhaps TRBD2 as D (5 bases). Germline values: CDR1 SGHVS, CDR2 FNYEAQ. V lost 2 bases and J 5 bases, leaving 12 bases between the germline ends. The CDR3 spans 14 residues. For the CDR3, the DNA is TGTGCCAGCAGCTTATGGAGGAATAGGGAGACCCAGTACTTC. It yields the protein CASSLWRNRETQYF.

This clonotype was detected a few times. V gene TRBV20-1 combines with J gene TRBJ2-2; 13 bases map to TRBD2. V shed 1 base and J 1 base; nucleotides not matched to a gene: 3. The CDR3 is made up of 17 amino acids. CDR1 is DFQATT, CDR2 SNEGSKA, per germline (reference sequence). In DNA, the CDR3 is TGCAGTGCTAGAGGGACTAGCGGGAGCGAGAACACCGGGGAGCTGTTTTTT. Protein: CSARGTSGSENTGELFF.

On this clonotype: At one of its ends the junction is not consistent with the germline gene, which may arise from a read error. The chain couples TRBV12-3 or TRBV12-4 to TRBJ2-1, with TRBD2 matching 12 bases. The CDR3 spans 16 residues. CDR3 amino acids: CASRPTSGGTYNAQFF. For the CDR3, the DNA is TGTGCCAGCAGGCCGACTAGCGGGGGCACCTACAATGCGCAGTTCTTC.

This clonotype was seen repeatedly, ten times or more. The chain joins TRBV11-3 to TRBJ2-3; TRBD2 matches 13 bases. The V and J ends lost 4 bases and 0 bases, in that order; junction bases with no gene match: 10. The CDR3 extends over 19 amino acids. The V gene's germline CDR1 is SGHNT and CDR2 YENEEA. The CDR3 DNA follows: TGTGCCAGCAGCTCCCCTACTAGCGGGAGGGCCCTTAGCACAGATACGCAGTATTTT. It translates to CASSSPTSGRALSTDTQYF.

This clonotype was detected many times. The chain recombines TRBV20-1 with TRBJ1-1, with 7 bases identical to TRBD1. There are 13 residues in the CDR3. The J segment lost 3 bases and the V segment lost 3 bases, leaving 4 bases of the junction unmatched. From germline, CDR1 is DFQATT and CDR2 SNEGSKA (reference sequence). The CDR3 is CSASSGGYTEAFF. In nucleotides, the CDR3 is TGCAGTGCTAGTTCAGGGGGGTACACTGAAGCTTTCTTT.

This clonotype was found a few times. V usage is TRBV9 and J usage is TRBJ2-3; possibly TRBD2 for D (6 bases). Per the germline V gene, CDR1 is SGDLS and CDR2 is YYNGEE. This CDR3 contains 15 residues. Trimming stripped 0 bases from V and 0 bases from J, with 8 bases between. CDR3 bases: TGTGCCAGCAGCGTAGATAGCGGTAGCACAGATACGCAGTATTTT. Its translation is CASSVDSGSTDTQYF.

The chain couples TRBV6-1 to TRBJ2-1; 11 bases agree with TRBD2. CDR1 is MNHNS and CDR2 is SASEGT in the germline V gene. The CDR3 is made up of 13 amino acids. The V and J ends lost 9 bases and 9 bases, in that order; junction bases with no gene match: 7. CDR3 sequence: CASKLAGAIEQFF. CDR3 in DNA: TGTGCCAGTAAACTAGCGGGAGCGATTGAGCAGTTCTTC.

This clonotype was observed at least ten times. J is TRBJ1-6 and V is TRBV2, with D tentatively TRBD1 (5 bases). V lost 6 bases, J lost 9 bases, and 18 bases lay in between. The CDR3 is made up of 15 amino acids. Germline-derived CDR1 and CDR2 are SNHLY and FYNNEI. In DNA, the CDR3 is TGTGCCAGCAGAACATATGGGCAGGGAAGTTCACCCCTCCACTTT. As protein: CASRTYGQGSSPLHF.

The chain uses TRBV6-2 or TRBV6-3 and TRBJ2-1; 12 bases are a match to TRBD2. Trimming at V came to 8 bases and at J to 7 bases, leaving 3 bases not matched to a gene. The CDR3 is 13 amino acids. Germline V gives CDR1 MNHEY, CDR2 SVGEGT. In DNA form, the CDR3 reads TGTGCCAGCGGACTAGCGGGGTTAAATGAGCAGTTCTTC. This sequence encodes CASGLAGLNEQFF.

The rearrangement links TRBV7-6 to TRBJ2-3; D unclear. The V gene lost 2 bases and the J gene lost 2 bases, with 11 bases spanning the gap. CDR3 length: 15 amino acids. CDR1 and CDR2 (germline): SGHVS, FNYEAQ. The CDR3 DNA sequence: TGTGCCAGCAGCTTAAGGGTGGGGTACACAGATACGCAGTATTTT. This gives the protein CASSLRVGYTDTQYF.

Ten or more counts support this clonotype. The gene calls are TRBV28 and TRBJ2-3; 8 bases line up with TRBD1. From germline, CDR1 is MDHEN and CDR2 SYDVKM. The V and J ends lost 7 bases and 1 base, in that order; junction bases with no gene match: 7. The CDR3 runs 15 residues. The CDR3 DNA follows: TGTGCCAGCACTCCAACAGGGGGGCGCACAGATACGCAGTATTTT. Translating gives CASTPTGGRTDTQYF.

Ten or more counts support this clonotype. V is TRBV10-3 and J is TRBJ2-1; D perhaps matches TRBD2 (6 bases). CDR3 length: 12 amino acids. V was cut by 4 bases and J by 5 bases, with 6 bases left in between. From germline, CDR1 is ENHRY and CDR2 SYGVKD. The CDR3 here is CAISGRDNEQFF. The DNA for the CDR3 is TGTGCCATCAGTGGGAGGGACAATGAGCAGTTCTTC.

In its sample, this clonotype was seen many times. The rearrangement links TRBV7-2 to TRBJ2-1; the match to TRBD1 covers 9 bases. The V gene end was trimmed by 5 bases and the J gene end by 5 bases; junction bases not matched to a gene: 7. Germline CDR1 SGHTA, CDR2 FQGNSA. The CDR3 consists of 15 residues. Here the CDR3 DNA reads TGTGCCAGCAGCCTAGGACAGGGGTGGCACAATGAGCAGTTCTTC. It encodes CASSLGQGWHNEQFF.

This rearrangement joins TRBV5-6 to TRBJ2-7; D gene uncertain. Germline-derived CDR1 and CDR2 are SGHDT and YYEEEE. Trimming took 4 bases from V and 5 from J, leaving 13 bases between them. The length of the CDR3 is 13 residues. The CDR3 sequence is CASSPDPKDEQYF. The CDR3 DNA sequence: TGTGCCAGCAGCCCTGACCCGAAGGACGAGCAGTACTTC.

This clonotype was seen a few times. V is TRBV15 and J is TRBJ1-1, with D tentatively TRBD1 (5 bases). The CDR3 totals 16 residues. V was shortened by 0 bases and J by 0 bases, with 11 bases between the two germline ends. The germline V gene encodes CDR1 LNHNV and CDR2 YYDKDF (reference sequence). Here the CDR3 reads CATSRDRGSMNTEAFF. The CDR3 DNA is TGTGCCACCAGCAGAGATCGGGGCAGCATGAACACTGAAGCTTTCTTT. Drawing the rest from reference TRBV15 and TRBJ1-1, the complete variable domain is DAMVIQNPRYQVTQFGKPVTLSCSQTLNHNVMYWYQQKSSQAPKLLFHYYDKDFNNEADTPDNFQSRRPNTSFCFLDIRSPGLGDTAMYLCATSRDRGSMNTEAFFGQGTRLTVV.

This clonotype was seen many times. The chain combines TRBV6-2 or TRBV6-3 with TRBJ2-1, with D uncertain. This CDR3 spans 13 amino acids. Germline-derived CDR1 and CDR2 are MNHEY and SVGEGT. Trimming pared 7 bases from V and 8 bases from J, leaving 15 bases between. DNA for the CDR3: TGTGCCAGCAAGCCCTCTAATGGGGATGAGCAGTTCTTC. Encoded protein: CASKPSNGDEQFF.

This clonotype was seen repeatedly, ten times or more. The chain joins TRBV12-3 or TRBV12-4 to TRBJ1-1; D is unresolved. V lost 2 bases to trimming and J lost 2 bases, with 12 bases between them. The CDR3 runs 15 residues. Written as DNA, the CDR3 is TGTGCCAGCAGTTTAAATCTGAGGGTTAACACTGAAGCTTTCTTT. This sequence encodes CASSLNLRVNTEAFF.

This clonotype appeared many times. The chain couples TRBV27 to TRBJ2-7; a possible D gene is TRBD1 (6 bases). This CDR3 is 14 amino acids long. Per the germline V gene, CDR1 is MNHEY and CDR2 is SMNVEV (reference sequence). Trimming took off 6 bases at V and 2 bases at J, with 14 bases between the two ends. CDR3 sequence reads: CASSPGTLTYEQYF. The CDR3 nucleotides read TGTGCCAGCAGCCCCGGGACATTAACCTACGAGCAGTACTTC.

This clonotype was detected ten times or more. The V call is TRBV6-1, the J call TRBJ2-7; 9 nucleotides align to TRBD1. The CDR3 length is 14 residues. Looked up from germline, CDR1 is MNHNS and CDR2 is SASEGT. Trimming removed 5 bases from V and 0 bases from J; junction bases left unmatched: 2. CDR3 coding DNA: TGTGCCAGCAGTATGACAGGGGGCTCCTACGAGCAGTACTTC. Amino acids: CASSMTGGSYEQYF.

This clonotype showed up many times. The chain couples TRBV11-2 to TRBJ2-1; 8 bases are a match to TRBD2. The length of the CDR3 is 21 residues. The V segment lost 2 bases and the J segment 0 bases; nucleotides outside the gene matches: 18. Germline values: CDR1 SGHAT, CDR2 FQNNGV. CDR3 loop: CASSLSLIVGRAKGSYNEQFF. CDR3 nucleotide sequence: TGTGCCAGCAGCTTATCGCTCATCGTCGGGAGGGCCAAGGGCTCCTACAATGAGCAGTTCTTC.

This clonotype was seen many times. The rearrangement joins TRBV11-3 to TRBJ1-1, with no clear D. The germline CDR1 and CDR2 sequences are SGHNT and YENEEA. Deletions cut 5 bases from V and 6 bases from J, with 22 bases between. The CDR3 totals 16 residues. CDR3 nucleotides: TGTGCCAGCAGCCCCCTGCTGGAGTCCACTCGTCCTGAAGCTTTCTTT. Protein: CASSPLLESTRPEAFF.

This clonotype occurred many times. In nucleotides, the CDR3 is TGCGCCAGCAGCCCCCCCGCGGCTGCGGGAGGCACCGGGGAGCTGTTTTTT. It yields the protein CASSPPAAAGGTGELFF. The chain employs TRBV5-1 and TRBJ2-2; the match to TRBD2 covers 8 bases. The CDR3 runs to 17 residues. V lost 4 bases, J lost 4 bases, and 12 bases stayed unmatched. Germline V gives CDR1 SGHRS, CDR2 YFSETQ.

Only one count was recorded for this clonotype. CDR3: CSATMLGGMNTEAFF. The CDR3 DNA sequence: TGCAGTGCTACTATGCTCGGGGGGATGAACACTGAAGCTTTCTTT. V gene TRBV20-1 combines with J gene TRBJ1-1; the D gene is possibly TRBD1 (5 bases). The CDR3 spans 15 residues. Germline loops: CDR1 DFQATT, CDR2 SNEGSKA (reference sequence). The V gene lost 4 bases and the J gene lost 0 bases, with 15 bases spanning the gap.

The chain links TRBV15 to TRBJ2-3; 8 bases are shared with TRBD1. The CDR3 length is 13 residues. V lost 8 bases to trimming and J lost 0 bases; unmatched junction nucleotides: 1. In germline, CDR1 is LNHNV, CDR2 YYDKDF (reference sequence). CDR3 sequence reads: CATGQGSTDTQYF. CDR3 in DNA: TGTGCCACCGGACAGGGTAGCACAGATACGCAGTATTTT.

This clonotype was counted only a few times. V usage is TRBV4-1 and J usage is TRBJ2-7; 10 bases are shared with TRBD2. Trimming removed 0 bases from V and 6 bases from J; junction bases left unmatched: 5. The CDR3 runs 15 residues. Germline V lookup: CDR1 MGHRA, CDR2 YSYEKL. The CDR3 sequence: CASSQDQLAGVEQYF. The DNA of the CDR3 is TGCGCCAGCAGCCAAGATCAGCTAGCGGGAGTCGAGCAGTACTTC.

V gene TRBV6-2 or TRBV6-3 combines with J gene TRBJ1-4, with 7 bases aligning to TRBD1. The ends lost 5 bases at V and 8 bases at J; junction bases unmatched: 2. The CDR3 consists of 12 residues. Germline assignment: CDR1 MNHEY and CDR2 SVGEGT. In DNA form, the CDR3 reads TGTGCCAGCAGTCGACAGGGCGAAAAACTGTTTTTT. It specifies CASSRQGEKLFF.

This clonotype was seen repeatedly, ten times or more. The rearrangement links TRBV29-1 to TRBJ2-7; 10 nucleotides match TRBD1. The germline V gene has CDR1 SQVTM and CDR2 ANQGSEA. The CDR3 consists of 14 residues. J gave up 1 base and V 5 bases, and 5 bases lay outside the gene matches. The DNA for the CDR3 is TGCAGCGTTAAAACGGGACAGGGGTCCTACGAGCAGTACTTC. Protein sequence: CSVKTGQGSYEQYF.